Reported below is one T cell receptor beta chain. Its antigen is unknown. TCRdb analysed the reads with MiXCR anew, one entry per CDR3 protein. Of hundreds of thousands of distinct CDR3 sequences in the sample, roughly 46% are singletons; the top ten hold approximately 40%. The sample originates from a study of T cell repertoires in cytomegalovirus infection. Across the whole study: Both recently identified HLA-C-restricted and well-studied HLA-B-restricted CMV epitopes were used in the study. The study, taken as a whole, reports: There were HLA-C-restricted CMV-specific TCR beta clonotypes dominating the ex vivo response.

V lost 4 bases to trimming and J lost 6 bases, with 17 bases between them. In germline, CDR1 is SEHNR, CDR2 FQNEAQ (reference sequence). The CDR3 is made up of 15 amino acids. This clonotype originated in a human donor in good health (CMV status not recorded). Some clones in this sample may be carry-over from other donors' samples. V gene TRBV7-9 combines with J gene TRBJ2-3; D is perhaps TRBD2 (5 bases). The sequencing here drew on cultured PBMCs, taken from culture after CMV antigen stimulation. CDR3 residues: CASSSAGRRSDTQYF. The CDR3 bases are TGTGCCAGCAGCTCCGCCGGACGGAGGTCGGATACGCAGTATTTT.